A single sample gave rise to the 3 T cell receptor beta chains below, sequenced in a study of radiotherapy plus CTLA-4 blockade in lung cancer. Clones were sequenced by immunoSEQ multiplex PCR, and TCRdb holds only the in-frame ones, with some missing. The table lists 65,000 to 85,000 clones, 70% to 80% of them singletons. This specimen consisted of peripheral blood, obtained from a patient treated with radiotherapy plus ipilimumab. The receptors derive from a human donor with non-small cell lung cancer whose response to radiotherapy plus ipilimumab could not be evaluated.

The chain has TRBV6-6 and TRBJ2-7; a possible D gene is TRBD2 (5 bases). Germline CDR1 is MNHNY and CDR2 is SVGAGI (reference sequence). The length of the CDR3 is 14 residues. Trimming took off 0 bases at V and 7 bases at J, with 13 bases between the two ends. CDR3: CASSYSLALGEQYF. The CDR3 coding sequence is TGTGCCAGCAGTTACTCCCTAGCCCTAGGGGAGCAGTACTTC.

This rearrangement joins TRBV7-8 to TRBJ2-3; 14 nucleotides agree with TRBD2. This CDR3 contains 16 residues. Germline loops: CDR1 SGHVS, CDR2 FQNEAQ. V was clipped by 5 bases and J by 4 bases; unmatched bases: 5. In DNA, the CDR3 is TGTGCCAGCAGCGTAGAGACTAGCGGGAGGGCAGATACGCAGTATTTT. It translates to CASSVETSGRADTQYF.

This sequence joins TRBV6-5 and TRBJ1-3; D not resolved. This CDR3 spans 11 amino acids. The ends were cut back, 11 bases at V and 2 bases at J, with 7 bases in the middle. CDR1 is MNHEY, CDR2 SVGAGI, per germline. The CDR3 DNA follows: TGTGCCTCGGGTGCTGGAAACACCATATATTTT. It specifies CASGAGNTIYF.